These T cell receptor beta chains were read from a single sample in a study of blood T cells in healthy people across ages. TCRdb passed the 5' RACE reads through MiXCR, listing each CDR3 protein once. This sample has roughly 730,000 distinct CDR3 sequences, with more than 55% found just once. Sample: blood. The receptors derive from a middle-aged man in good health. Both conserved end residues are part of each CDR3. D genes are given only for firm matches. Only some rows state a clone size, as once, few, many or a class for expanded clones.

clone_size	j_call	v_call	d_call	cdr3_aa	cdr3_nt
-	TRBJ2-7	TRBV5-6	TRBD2	CASSLGGTSGYYEQYF	TGTGCCAGCAGCTTGGGGGGGACTAGCGGTTACTACGAGCAGTACTTC
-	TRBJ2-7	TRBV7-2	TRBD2	CASSSSQAGRTYEQYF	TGTGCCAGCAGCTCGTCTCAAGCGGGGAGGACCTACGAGCAGTACTTC
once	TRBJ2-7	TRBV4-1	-	CASSQRLGGSSYEQYF	TGCGCCAGCAGCCAAAGGTTGGGCGGTTCGTCCTACGAGCAGTACTTC
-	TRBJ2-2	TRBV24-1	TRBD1	CATSKTKAGTGGFSTGELFF	TGTGCCACCAGTAAAACCAAAGCCGGGACAGGGGGTTTCTCCACCGGGGAGCTGTTTTTT
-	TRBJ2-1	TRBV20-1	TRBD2	CSAPISLAGDYNEQFF	TGCAGTGCTCCAATAAGTTTAGCGGGGGACTACAATGAGCAGTTCTTC
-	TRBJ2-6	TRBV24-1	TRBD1	CATSDLRLSRQGDPGANVLTF	TGTGCCACCAGTGATTTGCGTCTTTCGAGACAGGGGGATCCTGGGGCCAACGTCCTGACTTTC
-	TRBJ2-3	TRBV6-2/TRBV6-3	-	CASKGSGADTQYF	TGTGCCAGCAAAGGCTCTGGTGCAGATACGCAGTATTTT
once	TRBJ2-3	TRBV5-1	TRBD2	CASSLRSSGALVGTDTQYF	TGCGCCAGCAGCTTGCGGAGTAGCGGGGCCCTTGTGGGCACAGATACGCAGTATTTT
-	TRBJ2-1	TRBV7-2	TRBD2	CASSLSRTSANEQFF	TGTGCCAGCAGCCTCTCTCGAACTAGCGCTAATGAGCAGTTCTTC
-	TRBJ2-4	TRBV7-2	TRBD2	CASSSPSTSARYF	TGTGCCAGCAGCTCTCCGAGTACTAGCGCGAGGTACTTC
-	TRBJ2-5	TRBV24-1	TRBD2	CATSVSGREQETQYF	TGTGCCACCAGTGTGAGCGGGAGGGAACAAGAGACCCAGTACTTC
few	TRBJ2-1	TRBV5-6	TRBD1	CASSPGRGLNNEQFF	TGTGCCAGCAGTCCGGGCAGGGGGCTCAACAATGAGCAGTTCTTC
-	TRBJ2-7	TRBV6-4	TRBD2	CASSALGGAGEQYF	TGTGCCAGCAGTGCCTTGGGAGGGGCTGGCGAGCAGTACTTC
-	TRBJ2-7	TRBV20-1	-	CSASGNHPVEQYF	TGCAGTGCTAGCGGGAACCACCCTGTTGAGCAGTACTTC
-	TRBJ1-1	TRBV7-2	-	CASSVRGMNTEAFF	TGTGCCAGCAGCGTCAGGGGTATGAACACTGAAGCTTTCTTT
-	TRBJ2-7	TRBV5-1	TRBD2	CASSQTSATPLYEQYF	TGCGCCAGCAGCCAAACTAGCGCGACTCCCCTCTACGAGCAGTACTTC
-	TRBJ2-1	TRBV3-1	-	CASSQDPVGYNEQFF	TGTGCCAGCAGCCAAGATCCAGTGGGCTACAATGAGCAGTTCTTC
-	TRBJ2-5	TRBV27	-	CASSDGTQGAQYF	TGTGCCAGCAGTGACGGGACTCAGGGAGCCCAGTACTTC
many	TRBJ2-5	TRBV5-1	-	CASSLIPSDGQETQYF	TGCGCCAGCAGCTTGATCCCTAGCGATGGGCAAGAGACCCAGTACTTC
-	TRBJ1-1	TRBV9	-	CASSAGWKGTEAFF	TGTGCCAGCAGCGCAGGGTGGAAAGGCACTGAAGCTTTCTTT
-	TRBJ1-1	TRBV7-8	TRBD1	CASSERGQLNTEAFF	TGTGCCAGCAGCGAACGGGGACAGTTGAACACTGAAGCTTTCTTT
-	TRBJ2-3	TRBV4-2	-	CASSQSDSTDTQYF	TGTGCCAGCAGCCAGTCGGATAGCACAGATACGCAGTATTTT
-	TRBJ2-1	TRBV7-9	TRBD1	CASSFDRARNEQFF	TGTGCCAGCAGCTTTGACAGGGCTCGGAATGAGCAGTTCTTC
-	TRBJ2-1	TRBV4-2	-	CASSQGSEAWAHEQFF	TGTGCCAGCAGCCAAGGTTCTGAAGCCTGGGCCCATGAGCAGTTCTTC
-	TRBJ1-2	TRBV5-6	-	CASSLPGPGIQKSYTF	TGTGCCAGCAGCTTGCCGGGGCCGGGTATCCAGAAAAGCTACACCTTC
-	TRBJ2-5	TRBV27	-	CASSPMGINIQYF	TGTGCCAGCAGTCCCATGGGTATAAACATTCAGTATTTC
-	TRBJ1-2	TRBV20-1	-	CSARTSYGYTF	TGCAGTGCTAGGACGAGCTATGGCTACACCTTC
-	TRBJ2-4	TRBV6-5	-	CASSYSPSRGAGYNIQYF	TGTGCCAGCAGTTACTCGCCTAGCAGGGGGGCCGGCTATAACATTCAGTACTTC
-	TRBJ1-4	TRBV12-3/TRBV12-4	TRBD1	CASRDRGLVTNEKLFF	TGTGCCAGCCGGGACAGGGGGCTCGTAACTAATGAAAAACTGTTTTTT
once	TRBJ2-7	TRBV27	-	CASRGRGTQSYEQYF	TGTGCCAGCAGGGGACGTGGCACCCAATCCTACGAGCAGTACTTC
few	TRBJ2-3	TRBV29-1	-	CSVARPQTDSGDTQYF	TGCAGCGTTGCTAGACCTCAGACGGACAGTGGGGATACGCAGTATTTT
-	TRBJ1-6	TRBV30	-	CAWSVQWGRGNSPLHF	TGTGCCTGGAGTGTACAATGGGGGAGGGGTAATTCACCCCTCCACTTT
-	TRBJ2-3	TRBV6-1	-	CASTAYTDTQYF	TGTGCCAGCACAGCTTACACAGATACGCAGTATTTT
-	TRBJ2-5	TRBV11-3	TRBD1	CASSPTGSQETQYF	TGTGCCAGCAGCCCGACAGGGTCCCAAGAGACCCAGTACTTC
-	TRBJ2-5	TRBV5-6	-	CASSFLRHYNEQYF	TGTGCCAGCAGCTTCTTGCGCCACTACAATGAGCAGTACTTC
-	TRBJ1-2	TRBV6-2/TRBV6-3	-	CASKAGDFVLSYTF	TGCGCCAGCAAGGCTGGGGACTTCGTTCTAAGCTACACCTTC
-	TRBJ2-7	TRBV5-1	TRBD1	CASSLEGQGAYEQYF	TGCGCCAGCAGCTTGGAGGGACAGGGCGCTTACGAGCAGTACTTC
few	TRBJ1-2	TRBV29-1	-	CSGRTVNDGYTF	TGCAGCGGACGGACAGTGAACGATGGCTACACCTTC
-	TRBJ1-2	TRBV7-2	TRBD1	CASSLSGRGGGYTF	TGTGCCAGCAGCTTAAGTGGCAGGGGGGGTGGCTACACCTTC
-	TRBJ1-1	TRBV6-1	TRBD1	CASSGVNRGTEAFF	TGTGCCAGCAGTGGGGTAAACAGGGGCACTGAAGCTTTCTTT
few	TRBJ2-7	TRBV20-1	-	CSARDLWNSSSYEQYF	TGCAGTGCTAGAGATCTTTGGAACAGCTCGTCCTACGAGCAGTACTTC